A selection of T cell receptor beta chains follows, all from one sample in a study of blood T cell repertoires in COVID-19. Only in-frame clones appear in the TCRdb table, and some are missing; sequencing was by immunoSEQ multiplex PCR. The sample includes 220,000 or so clones, roughly 89% of them seen just once. Sequenced sample: PBMCs or T cells enriched from blood (not recorded which). The receptors come from a man younger than 45 who had been exposed to COVID-19. Both conserved end residues are part of each CDR3. D genes are given only for firm matches. Expanded clones are given a class, and other clones once, few, many or no size at all.

j_gene: TRBJ1-4
abundance: -
v_gene: TRBV25-1
d_gene: TRBD1
CDR3aa: CASNIRTWDRGNEKLFF
CDR3nt: TGTGCCAGCAATATCCGAACCTGGGACAGGGGAAATGAAAAACTGTTTTTT

j_gene: TRBJ1-1
abundance: -
v_gene: TRBV27
d_gene: TRBD1
CDR3aa: CASSLSTGANTEAFF
CDR3nt: TGTGCCAGCAGTTTATCCACAGGGGCGAACACTGAAGCTTTCTTT

j_gene: TRBJ1-1
abundance: once
v_gene: TRBV5-1
d_gene: TRBD1
CDR3aa: CASSLGQGAWTEAFF
CDR3nt: TGCGCCAGCAGCTTGGGCCAGGGGGCCTGGACTGAAGCTTTCTTT

j_gene: TRBJ1-4
abundance: -
v_gene: TRBV4-2
d_gene: -
CDR3aa: CASGESQVTKEKLFF
CDR3nt: TGTGCCAGCGGAGAGTCACAGGTGACGAAAGAAAAACTGTTTTTT

j_gene: TRBJ1-6
abundance: -
v_gene: TRBV2
d_gene: -
CDR3aa: CASSDDGGNSPLHF
CDR3nt: TGTGCCAGCAGTGATGATGGAGGCAATTCACCCCTCCACTTT

j_gene: TRBJ2-3
abundance: -
v_gene: TRBV27
d_gene: TRBD2
CDR3aa: CASSLGGLAGEYF
CDR3nt: TGTGCCAGCAGTTTAGGAGGACTAGCGGGGGAATATTTT

j_gene: TRBJ2-5
abundance: -
v_gene: TRBV3-1/TRBV3-2
d_gene: -
CDR3aa: CASTPEDSGKETQYF
CDR3nt: TGTGCCAGCACCCCCGAAGATAGCGGAAAAGAGACCCAGTACTTC

j_gene: TRBJ1-4
abundance: -
v_gene: TRBV3-1/TRBV3-2
d_gene: -
CDR3aa: CASSPLLVREGEKLFF
CDR3nt: TGTGCCAGCAGCCCCCTCCTGGTCAGGGAGGGTGAAAAACTGTTTTTT

j_gene: TRBJ1-6
abundance: -
v_gene: TRBV4-1
d_gene: -
CDR3aa: CASSELTAGSPLHF
CDR3nt: TGCGCCAGCAGCGAGTTGACAGCCGGATCACCCCTCCACTTT

j_gene: TRBJ2-7
abundance: -
v_gene: TRBV3-1/TRBV3-2
d_gene: -
CDR3aa: CASSQGTCYEQYF
CDR3nt: TGTGCCAGCAGCCAAGGGACATGCTACGAGCAGTACTTC

j_gene: TRBJ1-1
abundance: -
v_gene: TRBV2
d_gene: -
CDR3aa: CASSEDHRVANTEAFF
CDR3nt: TGTGCCAGCAGTGAAGACCACAGGGTGGCGAACACTGAAGCTTTCTTT

j_gene: TRBJ1-6
abundance: -
v_gene: TRBV2
d_gene: TRBD1
CDR3aa: CASSRDRYRSPLHF
CDR3nt: TGTGCCAGCAGTAGGGACAGGTACCGTTCACCCCTCCACTTT

j_gene: TRBJ2-1
abundance: -
v_gene: TRBV6-1
d_gene: TRBD1
CDR3aa: CASSVGQGTPDAEQFF
CDR3nt: TGTGCCAGCAGTGTGGGACAGGGCACCCCCGACGCTGAGCAGTTCTTC

j_gene: TRBJ1-2
abundance: -
v_gene: TRBV19
d_gene: TRBD1
CDR3aa: CASSIWVRGPANYGYTF
CDR3nt: TGTGCCAGTAGTATATGGGTGAGGGGGCCAGCTAACTATGGCTACACCTTC

j_gene: TRBJ2-3
abundance: -
v_gene: TRBV7-9
d_gene: -
CDR3aa: CASSLSDTQYF
CDR3nt: TGTGCCAGCAGCCTGTCAGATACGCAGTATTTT

j_gene: TRBJ1-2
abundance: -
v_gene: TRBV27
d_gene: -
CDR3aa: CASSSVDRPNYGYTF
CDR3nt: TGTGCCAGCAGTTCCGTCGACAGACCTAACTATGGCTACACCTTC

j_gene: TRBJ1-4
abundance: -
v_gene: TRBV9
d_gene: TRBD1
CDR3aa: CASSLRQGRNEKLFF
CDR3nt: TGTGCCAGCAGCCTACGACAGGGGCGAAATGAAAAACTGTTTTTT

j_gene: TRBJ2-1
abundance: -
v_gene: TRBV7-9
d_gene: -
CDR3aa: CASSLGGSAGPRWFF
CDR3nt: TGTGCCAGCAGCTTAGGCGGTTCGGCGGGGCCGCGGTGGTTCTTC

j_gene: TRBJ2-7
abundance: -
v_gene: TRBV7-3
d_gene: -
CDR3aa: CASSLAPESEQYF
CDR3nt: TGTGCCAGCAGCTTAGCCCCCGAGAGCGAGCAGTACTTC

j_gene: TRBJ1-1
abundance: -
v_gene: TRBV18
d_gene: TRBD1
CDR3aa: CASSPGQSNTEAFF
CDR3nt: TGTGCCAGCTCACCGGGACAGTCGAACACTGAAGCTTTCTTT

j_gene: TRBJ1-5
abundance: -
v_gene: TRBV6-5
d_gene: -
CDR3aa: CASVSQANQPQHF
CDR3nt: TGTGCCAGCGTCTCGCAGGCTAATCAGCCCCAGCATTTT

j_gene: TRBJ2-1
abundance: -
v_gene: TRBV4-1
d_gene: -
CDR3aa: CASSQVRGTSYNEQFF
CDR3nt: TGCGCCAGCAGCCAAGTTCGGGGGACCAGCTACAATGAGCAGTTCTTC

j_gene: TRBJ2-3
abundance: -
v_gene: TRBV3-1/TRBV3-2
d_gene: TRBD2
CDR3aa: CASSRKSLAGTDTQYF
CDR3nt: TGTGCCAGCAGTCGGAAGTCACTAGCGGGGACAGATACGCAGTATTTT

j_gene: TRBJ1-6
abundance: -
v_gene: TRBV27
d_gene: TRBD1
CDR3aa: CASSFGTGNSPLHF
CDR3nt: TGTGCCAGCAGTTTTGGGACAGGGAATTCACCCCTCCACTTT

j_gene: TRBJ2-5
abundance: -
v_gene: TRBV5-4
d_gene: -
CDR3aa: CASSSMGGPETQYF
CDR3nt: TGTGCCAGCAGCTCTATGGGGGGGCCGGAGACCCAGTACTTC

j_gene: TRBJ1-2
abundance: few
v_gene: TRBV4-3
d_gene: TRBD1
CDR3aa: CASSQESYRGVYGYTF
CDR3nt: TGCGCCAGCAGCCAAGAATCGTACAGGGGAGTCTATGGCTACACCTTC

j_gene: TRBJ1-5
abundance: -
v_gene: TRBV19
d_gene: -
CDR3aa: CASREGNQPQHF
CDR3nt: TGTGCCAGTCGCGAGGGCAATCAGCCCCAGCATTTT

j_gene: TRBJ1-5
abundance: once
v_gene: TRBV12-3/TRBV12-4
d_gene: -
CDR3aa: CASSFAPGLIMDF
CDR3nt: TGTGCCAGCAGTTTCGCGCCAGGCCTAATTATGGATTTT

j_gene: TRBJ2-3
abundance: -
v_gene: TRBV5-4
d_gene: TRBD2
CDR3aa: CASSTGPGGEDTQYF
CDR3nt: TGTGCCAGCAGCACAGGTCCGGGAGGTGAAGATACGCAGTATTTT

j_gene: TRBJ2-2
abundance: -
v_gene: TRBV12-3/TRBV12-4
d_gene: -
CDR3aa: CASSSYHTGELFF
CDR3nt: TGTGCCAGCAGTTCCTACCACACCGGGGAGCTGTTTTTT

j_gene: TRBJ1-2
abundance: -
v_gene: TRBV15
d_gene: -
CDR3aa: CATSRDGQKYGYTF
CDR3nt: TGTGCCACCAGCAGAGATGGACAGAAATATGGCTACACCTTC

j_gene: TRBJ1-5
abundance: -
v_gene: TRBV18
d_gene: TRBD1
CDR3aa: CASSPTGGGNQPQHF
CDR3nt: TGTGCCAGCTCACCTACAGGGGGCGGAAATCAGCCCCAGCATTTT

j_gene: TRBJ2-5
abundance: -
v_gene: TRBV30
d_gene: TRBD2
CDR3aa: CAGQGLEETQYF
CDR3nt: TGTGCCGGTCAGGGACTAGAGGAGACCCAGTACTTC

j_gene: TRBJ2-7
abundance: -
v_gene: TRBV11-1
d_gene: -
CDR3aa: CASSSRATESYEQYF
CDR3nt: TGTGCCAGCAGCTCAAGAGCGACTGAGTCCTACGAGCAGTACTTC

j_gene: TRBJ1-5
abundance: -
v_gene: TRBV4-1
d_gene: -
CDR3aa: CASSQAQGGQPQHF
CDR3nt: TGCGCCAGCAGCCAAGCACAGGGTGGTCAGCCCCAGCATTTT

j_gene: TRBJ2-7
abundance: -
v_gene: TRBV5-1
d_gene: -
CDR3aa: CASSLDRLAYEQYF
CDR3nt: TGCGCCAGCAGCTTGGACAGGTTAGCCTACGAGCAGTACTTC